This TCR beta chain appears in the sequencing data of a study of shared clonotypes between healthy human individuals. Overall study results and limits: Across a few donors, naive CD4 shared 5% to 6.5%, naive CD8 around 4%, memory CD4 roughly 2.4%, memory CD8 0.4%. Memory subsets generally showed lower estimated richness than naive subsets.

TCRdb keeps only in-frame clones here, not all; method: immunoSEQ multiplex PCR. Here the sample spans around 1.9 million clones, just over 90% being singletons. Naive CD8 cells comprised CD45RO-negative, CCR7-positively selected cells, excluding terminally differentiated effector memory CD45RA+ cells. The trim removed 4 bases at V and 8 bases at J, leaving 9 bases unmatched. Germline V gene lookup returns CDR1 PRHDT and CDR2 FYEKMQ (reference sequence). This CDR3 contains 15 residues. To note about this clone: Its antigen is not identified.

The specimen was naive CD8+ T cells from PBMCs. J is TRBJ2-1 and V is TRBV13, with 9 positions matching TRBD1. The clonotype comes from a man younger than 35 in good health. Some clones in this sample may be carry-over from other donors' samples. The CDR3 DNA sequence: TGTGCCAGCAGCTCATGGGACAGGGAGGCGCATGAGCAGTTCTTC. Its protein is CASSSWDREAHEQFF. Based on the CDR3 plus reference TRBV13 and TRBJ2-1, the full variable domain is AAGVIQSPRHLIKEKRETATLKCYPIPRHDTVYWYQQGPGQDPQFLISFYEKMQSDKGSIPDRFSAQQFSDYHSELNMSSLELGDSALYFCASSSWDREAHEQFFGPGTRLTVL.